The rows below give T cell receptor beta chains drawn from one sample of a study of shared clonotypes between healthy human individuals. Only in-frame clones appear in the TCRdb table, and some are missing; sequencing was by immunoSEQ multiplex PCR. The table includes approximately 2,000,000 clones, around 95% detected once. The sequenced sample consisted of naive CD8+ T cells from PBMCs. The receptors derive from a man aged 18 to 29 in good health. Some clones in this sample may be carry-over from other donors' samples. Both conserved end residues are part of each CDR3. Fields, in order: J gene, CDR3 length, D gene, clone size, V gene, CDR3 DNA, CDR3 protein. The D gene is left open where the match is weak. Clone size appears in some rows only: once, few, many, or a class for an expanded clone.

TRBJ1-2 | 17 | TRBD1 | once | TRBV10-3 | TGTGCCATCAGTGAGTCCGGGACAGTCCTTTTAGAGGGTGGCTACACCTTC | CAISESGTVLLEGGYTF
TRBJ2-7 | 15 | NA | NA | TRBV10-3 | TGTGCCATCAGTGAGGGGGGGACAGCGTCCTACGAGCAGTACTTC | CAISEGGTASYEQYF
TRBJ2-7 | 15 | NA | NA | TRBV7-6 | TGTGCCAGCAGCTTAGCCCTGGACAGTTCCTACGAGCAGTACTTC | CASSLALDSSYEQYF
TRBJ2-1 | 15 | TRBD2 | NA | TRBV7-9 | TGTGCCAGCTCCGAAGCGGGAGGCCATATCAATGAGCAGTTCTTC | CASSEAGGHINEQFF
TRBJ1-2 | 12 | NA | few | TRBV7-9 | TGTGCCAGCAGCGTCGGGTTTCCTGGCTACACCTTC | CASSVGFPGYTF
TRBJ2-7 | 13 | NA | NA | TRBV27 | TGTGCCAGCAGTTCAAACTCCCCCTACGAGCAGTACTTC | CASSSNSPYEQYF
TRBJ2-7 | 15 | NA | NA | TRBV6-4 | TGTGCCAGCAGTGAAATTTCGAATATTCCCTACGAGCAGTACTTC | CASSEISNIPYEQYF
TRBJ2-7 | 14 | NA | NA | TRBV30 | TGTGCTTCCCGGTGGGGGCCCGGCTCCTACGAGCAGTACTTC | CASRWGPGSYEQYF
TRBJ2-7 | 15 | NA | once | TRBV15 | TGTGCCACCAGCAGAGGACAACTGGGTTCGAACGAGCAGTACTTC | CATSRGQLGSNEQYF
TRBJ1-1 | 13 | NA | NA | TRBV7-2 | TGTGCCAGCAGCTCCACTGCCACCCAGCGAACTTTCTTT | CASSSTATQRTFF
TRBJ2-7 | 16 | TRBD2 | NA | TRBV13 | TGTGCCAGCAGCTTAGGGGGACTAGCGGGATCTCTCGAGCAGTACTTC | CASSLGGLAGSLEQYF
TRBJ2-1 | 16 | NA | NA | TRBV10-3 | TGTGCCATCAGTGAGTCCTCTTCGGGGACCAACAATGAGCAGTTCTTC | CAISESSSGTNNEQFF
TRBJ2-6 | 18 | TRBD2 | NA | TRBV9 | TGTGCCAGCAGCTCCCCGGGGGAGGGGATGACTGGGGCCAACGTCCTGACTTTC | CASSSPGEGMTGANVLTF
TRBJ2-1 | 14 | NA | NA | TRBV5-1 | TGCGCCAGCAGCAGGGGGGACGGGTACAATGAGCAGTTCTTC | CASSRGDGYNEQFF
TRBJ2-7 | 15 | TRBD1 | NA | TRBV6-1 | TGTGCCAGCAGTACCCCGGGACAGGGGGCCTACGAGCAGTACTTC | CASSTPGQGAYEQYF
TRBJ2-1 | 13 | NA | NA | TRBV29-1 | TGCAGCGTTGAAGATCCGGTGTTGAATGAGCAGTTCTTC | CSVEDPVLNEQFF
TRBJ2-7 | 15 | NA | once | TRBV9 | TGTGCCAGCAGCGTAGCCGGTTACACCTCCTACGAGCAGTACTTC | CASSVAGYTSYEQYF